This T cell receptor beta chain was identified during a study of blood T cells in healthy people across ages. Next came a second PCR, run for about 7 to 11 cycles, which used a sample-barcoded 5' primer along with a J-beta primer mix. TCRdb reprocessed the 5' RACE reads via MiXCR and lists one record per CDR3 protein. The table records about 1,600,000 distinct CDR3 sequences, 35% to 45% of them present only once. The sample comprised blood. This clonotype was sampled from a woman aged 18-29 years in good health.

CDR3 nucleotides: TGCGCCAGCAGCTTGCGTCCTTCCCGGGACGGACCTTCCTACGAGCAGTACTTC. Its translation is CASSLRPSRDGPSYEQYF. V is TRBV5-1 and J is TRBJ2-7; either TRBD1 or TRBD2 may supply D (5 bases each). Germline CDR1 is SGHRS and CDR2 is YFSETQ. The length of the CDR3 is 18 residues. V shed 1 base and J shed 1 base, with 21 bases lying between them.